This section outlines one T cell receptor (beta chain) sequence together with its context. High-throughput TCR beta sequencing covered peripheral CD8+ and CD4+ T cells. Patients with Susac syndrome met diagnostic criteria defined recently for definite or probable disease. FACS was used to enrich TEMRA cells, whereas the CD8+ and CD4+ T cells were obtained by negative isolation. Reverse transcription of about 0.5 to 1 ug RNA was carried out with random hexamers. TCRdb re-derived calls from the immunoSEQ multiplex PCR reads in MiXCR, one entry per CDR3 protein. The sample lists 65,000 to 100,000 distinct CDR3 sequences, roughly 96% occurring once. This sample stems from a study of CD8 T cells in Susac syndrome. Whole-study context: When blood was drawn, patients with Susac syndrome were on intravenous immunoglobulin alone, on corticosteroids, or therapy-naive.

CDR3 size: 13 residues. From germline, CDR1 is LGHDT and CDR2 YNNKEL (reference sequence). Unmatched junction bases numbered 1, after V lost 1 base and J lost 4 bases. Sequenced material: CD8+ T cells from PBMCs. The rearrangement uses TRBV3-1 and TRBJ2-7; 7 bases align to TRBD1. This receptor was obtained from a human donor with Susac syndrome. The DNA for the CDR3 is TGTGCCAGCAGCCAAGGGGACAGATACGAGCAGTACGTC. Protein product: CASSQGDRYEQYV.